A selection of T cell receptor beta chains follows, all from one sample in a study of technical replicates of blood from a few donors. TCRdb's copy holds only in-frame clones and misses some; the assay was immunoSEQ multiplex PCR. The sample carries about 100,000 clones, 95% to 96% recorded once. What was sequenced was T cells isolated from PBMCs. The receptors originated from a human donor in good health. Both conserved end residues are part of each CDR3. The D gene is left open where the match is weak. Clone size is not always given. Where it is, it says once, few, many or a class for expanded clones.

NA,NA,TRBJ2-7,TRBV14,CASSPMIAVTYEQYF,TGTGCCAGCAGCCCAATGATAGCGGTCACGTACGAGCAGTACTTC
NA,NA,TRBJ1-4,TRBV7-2,CASSFYSATNEKLFF,TGTGCCAGCAGCTTCTACAGTGCAACTAATGAAAAACTGTTTTTT
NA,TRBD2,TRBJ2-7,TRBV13,CASSSRLAGEIYEQYF,TGTGCCAGCAGCTCCCGCTTAGCGGGAGAGATCTACGAGCAGTACTTC
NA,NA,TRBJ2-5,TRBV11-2,CASSAGAETQYF,TGTGCCAGCAGCGCAGGGGCCGAGACCCAGTACTTC
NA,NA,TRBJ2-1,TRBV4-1,CASSQQDSGNEQFF,TGCGCCAGCAGCCAGCAGGACTCCGGCAATGAGCAGTTCTTC
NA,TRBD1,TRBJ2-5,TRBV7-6,CASSRRQGEETQYF,TGTGCCAGCAGCCGACGACAGGGGGAAGAGACCCAGTACTTC
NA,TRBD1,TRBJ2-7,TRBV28,CASTLSPGQGIYEQYF,TGTGCCAGCACTCTCTCACCGGGACAGGGAATCTACGAGCAGTACTTC
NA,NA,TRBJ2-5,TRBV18,CASSPLGTGQFWDQETQYF,TGTGCCAGCTCACCATTAGGGACCGGACAGTTTTGGGACCAAGAGACCCAGTACTTC
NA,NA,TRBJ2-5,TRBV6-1,CASSDEGWTQYF,TGTGCCAGCAGTGATGAGGGCTGGACCCAGTACTTC
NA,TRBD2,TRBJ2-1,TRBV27,CASSLWLAGGPGYNEQFF,TGTGCCAGCAGTTTATGGCTAGCGGGGGGGCCGGGGTACAATGAGCAGTTCTTC
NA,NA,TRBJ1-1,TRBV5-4,CASRGDNTEAFF,TGTGCCAGCAGGGGAGACAACACTGAAGCTTTCTTT
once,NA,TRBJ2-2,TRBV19,CASDPLGSLRFNTGELFF,TGTGCCAGTGATCCCCTCGGTAGCCTACGTTTTAACACCGGGGAGCTGTTTTTT
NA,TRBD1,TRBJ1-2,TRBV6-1,CASRDPETGEGYTF,TGTGCCAGCAGGGACCCCGAGACAGGGGAAGGCTACACCTTC
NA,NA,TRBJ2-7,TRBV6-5,CASGGQPYEQYF,TGTGCCAGCGGAGGACAGCCGTACGAGCAGTACTTC
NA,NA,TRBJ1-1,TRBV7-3,CASSLQGGTEAFF,TGTGCCAGCAGCTTGCAAGGAGGCACTGAAGCTTTCTTT
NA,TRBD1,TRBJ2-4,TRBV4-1,CASSQDQSGQGAWGAKNIQYF,TGCGCCAGCAGCCAAGATCAATCGGGACAGGGGGCCTGGGGGGCCAAAAACATTCAGTACTTC
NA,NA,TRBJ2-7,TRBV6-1,CASSEWDTGPYEQYF,TGTGCCAGCAGTGAATGGGACACAGGGCCCTACGAGCAGTACTTC
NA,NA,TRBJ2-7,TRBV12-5,CASGSRTISYEQYF,TGTGCTAGTGGTTCCCGGACTATAAGCTACGAGCAGTACTTC
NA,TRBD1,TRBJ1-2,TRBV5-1,CASSKTGGPNYGYTF,TGCGCCAGCAGCAAGACAGGGGGCCCGAACTATGGCTACACCTTC
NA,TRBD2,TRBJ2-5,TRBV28,CASSNLLGASGKKTQYF,TGTGCCAGCAGTAACCTCCTTGGCGCTAGCGGGAAAAAGACCCAGTACTTC
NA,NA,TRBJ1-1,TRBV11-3,CASSHLIREETEAFF,TGTGCCAGCAGCCATCTGATCAGGGAGGAGACTGAAGCTTTCTTT
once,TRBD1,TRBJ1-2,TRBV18,CASSPRQGIDYGYTF,TGTGCCAGCTCACCAAGACAGGGAATAGATTATGGCTACACCTTC
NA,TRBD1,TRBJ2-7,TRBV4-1,CASSQAPGTGPYEQYF,TGCGCCAGCAGCCAAGCTCCCGGGACAGGACCCTACGAGCAGTACTTC
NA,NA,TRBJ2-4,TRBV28,CASSPGGGIAKNIQYF,TGTGCCAGCAGCCCAGGAGGGGGCATTGCCAAAAACATTCAGTACTTC
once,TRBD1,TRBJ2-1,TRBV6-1,CASSEAQGQGTRNEQFF,TGTGCCAGCAGTGAAGCCCAGGGACAGGGGACTCGGAATGAGCAGTTCTTC
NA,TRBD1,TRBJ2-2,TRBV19,CASSDDRGHFTGELFF,TGTGCCAGTTCTGACGACAGGGGGCATTTCACCGGGGAGCTGTTTTTT
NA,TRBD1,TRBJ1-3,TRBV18,CASSPGQGDTIYF,TGTGCCAGCTCACCGGGACAGGGAGACACCATATATTTT
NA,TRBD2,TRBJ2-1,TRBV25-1,CASSDHGETSGGWGEQFF,TGTGCCAGCAGTGATCACGGGGAGACTAGCGGGGGATGGGGTGAGCAGTTCTTC